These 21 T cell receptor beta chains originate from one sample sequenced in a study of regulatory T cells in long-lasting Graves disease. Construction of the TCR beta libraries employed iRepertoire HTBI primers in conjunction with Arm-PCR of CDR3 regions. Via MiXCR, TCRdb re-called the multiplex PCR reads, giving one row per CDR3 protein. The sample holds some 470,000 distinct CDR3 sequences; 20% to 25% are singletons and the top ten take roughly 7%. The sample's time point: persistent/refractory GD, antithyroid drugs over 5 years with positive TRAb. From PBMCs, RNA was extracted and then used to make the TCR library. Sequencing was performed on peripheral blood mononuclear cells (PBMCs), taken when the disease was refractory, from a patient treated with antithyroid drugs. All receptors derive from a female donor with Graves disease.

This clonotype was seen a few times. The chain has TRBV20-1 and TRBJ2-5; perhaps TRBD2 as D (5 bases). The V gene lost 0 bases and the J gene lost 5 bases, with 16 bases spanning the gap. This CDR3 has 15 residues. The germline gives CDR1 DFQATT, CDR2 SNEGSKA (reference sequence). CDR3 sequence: CSARDPNGGGETQYF. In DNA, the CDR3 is TGCAGTGCTAGAGATCCCAACGGAGGCGGGGAGACCCAGTACTTC.

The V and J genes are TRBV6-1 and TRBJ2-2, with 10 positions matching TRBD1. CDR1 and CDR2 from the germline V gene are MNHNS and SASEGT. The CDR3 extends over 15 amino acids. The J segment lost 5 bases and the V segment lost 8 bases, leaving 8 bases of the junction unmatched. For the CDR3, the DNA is TGTGCCAGCGGGAAGGACAGGGGGTCAACCGGGGAGCTGTTTTTT. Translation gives CASGKDRGSTGELFF.

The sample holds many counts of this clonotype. CDR3 coding DNA: TGTGCCAGCAGTGGACAGGGGATGGGTGAGCAGTACTTC. Amino acid sequence: CASSGQGMGEQYF. The gene calls are TRBV6-1 and TRBJ2-7, with 8 nucleotides matching TRBD1. This CDR3 has 13 residues. The J segment lost 7 bases and the V segment lost 4 bases, leaving 6 bases of the junction unmatched. Germline V gene data show CDR1 as MNHNS and CDR2 as SASEGT.

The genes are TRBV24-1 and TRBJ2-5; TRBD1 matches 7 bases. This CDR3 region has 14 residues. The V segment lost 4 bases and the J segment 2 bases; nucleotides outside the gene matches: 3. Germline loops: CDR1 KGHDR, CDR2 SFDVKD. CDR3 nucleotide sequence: TGTGCCACCAGTGACACGGGACAGCAAGAGACCCAGTACTTC. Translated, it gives CATSDTGQQETQYF.

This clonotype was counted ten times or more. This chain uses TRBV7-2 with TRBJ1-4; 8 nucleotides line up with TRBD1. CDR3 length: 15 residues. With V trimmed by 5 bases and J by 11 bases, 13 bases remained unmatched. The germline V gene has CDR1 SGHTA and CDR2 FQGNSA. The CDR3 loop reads CASSPSGGERRKLFF. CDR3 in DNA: TGTGCCAGCAGCCCCTCAGGGGGCGAACGTAGGAAACTGTTTTTT.

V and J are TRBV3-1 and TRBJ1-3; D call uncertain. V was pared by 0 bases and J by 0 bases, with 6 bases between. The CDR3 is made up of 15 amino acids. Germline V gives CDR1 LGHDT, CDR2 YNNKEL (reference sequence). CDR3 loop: CASSQDTVSGNTIYF. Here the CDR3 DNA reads TGTGCCAGCAGCCAAGATACTGTCTCTGGAAACACCATATATTTT.

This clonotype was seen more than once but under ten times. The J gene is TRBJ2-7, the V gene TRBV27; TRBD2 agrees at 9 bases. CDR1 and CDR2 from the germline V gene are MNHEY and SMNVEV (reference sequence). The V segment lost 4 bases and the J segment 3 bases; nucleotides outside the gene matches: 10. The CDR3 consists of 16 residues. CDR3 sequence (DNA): TGTGCCAGCAGTTGGGGGGGGACTAGCTCCGGCTACGAGCAGTACTTC. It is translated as CASSWGGTSSGYEQYF.

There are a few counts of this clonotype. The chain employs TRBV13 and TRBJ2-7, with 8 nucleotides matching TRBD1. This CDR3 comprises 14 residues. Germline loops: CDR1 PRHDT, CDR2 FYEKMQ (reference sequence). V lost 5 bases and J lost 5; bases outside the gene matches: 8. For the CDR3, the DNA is TGTGCCAGCAGCATTAGGACAGGGCCTAACGAGCAGTACTTC. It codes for CASSIRTGPNEQYF. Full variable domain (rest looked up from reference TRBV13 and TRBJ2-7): AAGVIQSPRHLIKEKRETATLKCYPIPRHDTVYWYQQGPGQDPQFLISFYEKMQSDKGSIPDRFSAQQFSDYHSELNMSSLELGDSALYFCASSIRTGPNEQYFGPGTRLTVT.

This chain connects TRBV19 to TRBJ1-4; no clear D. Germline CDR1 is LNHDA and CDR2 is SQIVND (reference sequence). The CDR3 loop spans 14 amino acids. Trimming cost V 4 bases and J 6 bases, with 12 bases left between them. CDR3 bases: TGTGCCAGTAGTACCCGTGGAATAGATGAAAAACTGTTTTTT. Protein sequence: CASSTRGIDEKLFF.

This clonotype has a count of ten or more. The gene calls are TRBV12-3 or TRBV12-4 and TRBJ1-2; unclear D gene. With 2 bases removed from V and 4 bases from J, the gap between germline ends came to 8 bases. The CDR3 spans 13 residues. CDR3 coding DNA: TGTGCCAGCAGTTTACGGCGGCTCTATGGCTACACCTTC. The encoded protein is CASSLRRLYGYTF.

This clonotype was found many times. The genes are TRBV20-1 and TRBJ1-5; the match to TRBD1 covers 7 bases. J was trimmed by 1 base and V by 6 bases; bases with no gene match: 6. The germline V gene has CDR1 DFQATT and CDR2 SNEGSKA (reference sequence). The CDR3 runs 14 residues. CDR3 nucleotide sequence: TGCAGTGCCACAGGGGAAGTCAGCAATCAGCCCCAGCATTTT. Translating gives CSATGEVSNQPQHF.

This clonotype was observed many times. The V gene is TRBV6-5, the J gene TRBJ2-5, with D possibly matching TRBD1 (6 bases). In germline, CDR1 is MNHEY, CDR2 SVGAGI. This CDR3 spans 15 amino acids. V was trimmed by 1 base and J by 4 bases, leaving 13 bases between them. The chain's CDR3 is CASSYFPGQGETQYF. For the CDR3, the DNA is TGTGCCAGCAGTTACTTTCCGGGACAAGGAGAGACCCAGTACTTC.

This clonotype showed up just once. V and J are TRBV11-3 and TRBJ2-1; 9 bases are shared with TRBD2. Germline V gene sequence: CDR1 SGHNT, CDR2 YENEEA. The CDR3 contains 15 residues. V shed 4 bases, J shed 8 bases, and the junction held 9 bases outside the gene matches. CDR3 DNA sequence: TGTGCCAGCAGCTCGGGACTAGCAACTAAAGATGAGCAGTTCTTC. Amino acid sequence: CASSSGLATKDEQFF.

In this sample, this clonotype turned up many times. This CDR3 is CASSYLNRMTEAFF. The CDR3 DNA sequence: TGTGCCAGCAGTTACCTAAATCGGATGACTGAAGCTTTCTTT. V gene TRBV6-2 or TRBV6-3 combines with J gene TRBJ1-1; D gene uncertain. Germline V gene data show CDR1 as MNHEY and CDR2 as SVGEGT. With 2 bases removed from V and 5 bases from J, the gap between germline ends came to 12 bases. The length of the CDR3 is 14 residues.

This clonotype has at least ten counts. The CDR3 region is CASSLEGIGTEAFF. The CDR3, as DNA: TGTGCCAGCAGTTTAGAGGGGATCGGCACTGAAGCTTTCTTT. The chain links TRBV12-3 or TRBV12-4 to TRBJ1-1, with D maybe TRBD1 (5 bases). This CDR3 is 14 amino acids long. V was clipped by 1 base and J by 4 bases, with 10 bases between them.

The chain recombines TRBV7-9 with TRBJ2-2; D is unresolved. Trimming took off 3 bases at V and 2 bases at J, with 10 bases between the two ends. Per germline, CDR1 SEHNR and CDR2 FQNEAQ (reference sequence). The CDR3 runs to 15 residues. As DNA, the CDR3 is TGTGCCAGCAGCTTCACCACAACCAACACCGGGGAGCTGTTTTTT. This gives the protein CASSFTTTNTGELFF.

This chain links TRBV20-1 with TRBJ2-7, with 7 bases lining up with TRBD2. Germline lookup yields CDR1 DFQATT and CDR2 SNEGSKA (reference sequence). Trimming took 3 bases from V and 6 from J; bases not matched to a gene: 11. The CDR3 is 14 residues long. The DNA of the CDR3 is TGCAGTGCTAGCGGCGGGAGTGGCGGGTTCGAGCAGTACTTC. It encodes CSASGGSGGFEQYF.

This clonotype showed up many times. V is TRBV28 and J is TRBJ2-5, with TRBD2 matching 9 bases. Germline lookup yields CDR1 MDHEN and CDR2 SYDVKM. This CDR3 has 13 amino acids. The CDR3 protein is CAAEREAPRTQYF. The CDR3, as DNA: TGTGCTGCTGAGCGGGAGGCCCCACGGACCCAGTACTTC.

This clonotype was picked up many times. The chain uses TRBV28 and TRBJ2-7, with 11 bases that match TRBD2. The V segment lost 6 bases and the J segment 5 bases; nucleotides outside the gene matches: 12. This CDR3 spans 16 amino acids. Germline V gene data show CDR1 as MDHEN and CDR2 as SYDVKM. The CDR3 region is CASSRGLAGGLHEQYF. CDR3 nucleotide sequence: TGTGCCAGCAGCCGAGGTCTAGCGGGAGGTTTGCACGAGCAGTACTTC.

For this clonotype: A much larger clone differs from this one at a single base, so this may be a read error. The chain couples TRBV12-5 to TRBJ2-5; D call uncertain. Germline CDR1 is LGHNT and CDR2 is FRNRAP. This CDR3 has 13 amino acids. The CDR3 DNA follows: TGTGCTAGTGGTGTTAGTGAATCGGAGATCCAGTACTTC. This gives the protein CASGVSESEIQYF.

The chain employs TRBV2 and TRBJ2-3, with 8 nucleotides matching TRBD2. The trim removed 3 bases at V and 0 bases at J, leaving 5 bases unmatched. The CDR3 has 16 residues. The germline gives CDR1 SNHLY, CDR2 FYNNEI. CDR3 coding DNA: TGTGCCAGCAGTGAGGTAGCGGGGCTCAGCACAGATACGCAGTATTTT. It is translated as CASSEVAGLSTDTQYF.